The T cell receptor (beta chain) described here comes from a study of blood T cell repertoires in COVID-19. The germline V gene has CDR1 SGHRS and CDR2 YFSETQ. V dropped 3 bases and J dropped 2 bases, with 12 bases sitting between them. The CDR3 sequence is 15 residues long. Sequencing was performed with immunoSEQ multiplex PCR; in TCRdb, only in-frame clones are kept and a portion is missing. Of approximately 360,000 clones in the sample, more than 75% were seen once. The chain combines TRBV5-1 with TRBJ2-1, with D perhaps matching TRBD2 (6 bases). Sequenced input: PBMCs or T cells enriched from blood (not recorded which). This clonotype originated in a man between 40 and 49 years old in a cohort exposed to, infected with or recovered from COVID-19 (not recorded which). In DNA, the CDR3 is TGCGCCAGCAGCTGGATAGGAGGGGCCTACAATGAGCAGTTCTTC. Its protein product is CASSWIGGAYNEQFF.